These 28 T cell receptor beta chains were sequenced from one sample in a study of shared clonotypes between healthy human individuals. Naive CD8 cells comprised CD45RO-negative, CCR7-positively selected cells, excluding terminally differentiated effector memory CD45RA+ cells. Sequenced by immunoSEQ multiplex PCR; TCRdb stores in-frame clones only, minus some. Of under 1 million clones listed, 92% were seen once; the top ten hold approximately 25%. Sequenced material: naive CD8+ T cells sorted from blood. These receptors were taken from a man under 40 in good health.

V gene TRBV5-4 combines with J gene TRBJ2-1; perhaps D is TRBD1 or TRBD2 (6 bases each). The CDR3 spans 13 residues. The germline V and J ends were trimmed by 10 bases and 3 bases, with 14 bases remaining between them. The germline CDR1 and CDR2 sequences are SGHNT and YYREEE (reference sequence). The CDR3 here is CALRGERYNEQFF. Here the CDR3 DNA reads TGTGCCCTAAGGGGGGAACGCTACAATGAGCAGTTCTTC.

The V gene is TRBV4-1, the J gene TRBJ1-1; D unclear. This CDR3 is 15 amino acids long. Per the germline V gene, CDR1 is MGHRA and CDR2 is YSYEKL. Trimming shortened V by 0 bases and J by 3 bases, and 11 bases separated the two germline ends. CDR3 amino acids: CASSQEPGRDTEAFF. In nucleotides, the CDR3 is TGCGCCAGCAGCCAAGAGCCTGGGCGGGACACTGAAGCTTTCTTT.

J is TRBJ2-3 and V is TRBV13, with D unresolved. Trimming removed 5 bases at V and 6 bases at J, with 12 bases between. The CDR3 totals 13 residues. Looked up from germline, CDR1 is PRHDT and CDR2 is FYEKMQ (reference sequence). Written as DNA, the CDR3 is TGTGCCAGCAGCCCACCGGATTTCGATACGCAGTATTTT. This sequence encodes CASSPPDFDTQYF.

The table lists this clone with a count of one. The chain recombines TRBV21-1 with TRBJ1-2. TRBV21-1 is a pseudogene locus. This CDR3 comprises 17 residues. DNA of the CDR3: TGTGCCAGCAGCCTCCGGGAGATACTCCTAACTGACTATGGCTACACCTTC. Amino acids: CASSLREILLTDYGYTF.

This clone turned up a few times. The CDR3 DNA reads TGTGCCAGCAGCAAAGTAGGGACTAGTCGTGACATTCAGTACTTC. This translates into CASSKVGTSRDIQYF. V gene TRBV21-1 combines with J gene TRBJ2-4; the D call TRBD2 from the table was never checked on the DNA. TRBV21-1 is a known pseudogene. This CDR3 contains 15 residues.

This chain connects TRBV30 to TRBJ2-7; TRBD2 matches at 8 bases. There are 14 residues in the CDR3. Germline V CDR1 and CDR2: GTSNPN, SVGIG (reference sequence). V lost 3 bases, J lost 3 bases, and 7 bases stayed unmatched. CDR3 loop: CAWRVLAGHYEQYF. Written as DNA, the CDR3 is TGTGCCTGGAGAGTGTTAGCGGGGCACTACGAGCAGTACTTC.

The CDR3 DNA sequence: TGTGCCAGCAGCCAAGATCTAGCGGGAGGGGGCACAGATACGCAGTATTTT. Translating gives CASSQDLAGGGTDTQYF. This chain joins TRBV4-2 and TRBJ2-3; 12 nucleotides agree with TRBD2. This CDR3 is built from 17 residues. The germline gives CDR1 LGHNA, CDR2 YNFKEQ. V was clipped by 0 bases and J by 1 base; unmatched bases: 2.

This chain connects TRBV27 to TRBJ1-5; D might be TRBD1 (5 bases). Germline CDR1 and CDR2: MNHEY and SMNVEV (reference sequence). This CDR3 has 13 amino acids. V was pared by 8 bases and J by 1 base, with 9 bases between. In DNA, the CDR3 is TGTGCCAGCTCGTGGACAAGCAATCAGCCCCAGCATTTT. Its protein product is CASSWTSNQPQHF.

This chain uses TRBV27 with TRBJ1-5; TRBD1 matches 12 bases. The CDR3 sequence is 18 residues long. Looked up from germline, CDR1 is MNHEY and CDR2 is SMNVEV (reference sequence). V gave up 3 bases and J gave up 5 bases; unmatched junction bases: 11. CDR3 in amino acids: CASSLGSGTGGLDQPQHF. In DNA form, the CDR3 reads TGTGCCAGCAGTTTGGGGTCCGGGACAGGGGGCCTGGATCAGCCCCAGCATTTT.

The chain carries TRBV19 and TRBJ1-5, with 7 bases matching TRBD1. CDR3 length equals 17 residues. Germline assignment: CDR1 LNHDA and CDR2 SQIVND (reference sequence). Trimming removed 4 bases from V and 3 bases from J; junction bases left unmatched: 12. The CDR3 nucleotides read TGTGCCAGTAGTACACCCCCGGGACAGTGGGTCAATCAGCCCCAGCATTTT. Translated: CASSTPPGQWVNQPQHF.

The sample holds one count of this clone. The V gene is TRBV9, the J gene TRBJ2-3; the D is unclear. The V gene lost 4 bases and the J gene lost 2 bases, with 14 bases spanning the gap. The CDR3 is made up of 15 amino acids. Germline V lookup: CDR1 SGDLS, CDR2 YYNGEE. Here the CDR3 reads CASSLRSRFTDTQYF. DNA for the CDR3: TGTGCCAGCAGCCTCCGGAGCCGATTCACAGATACGCAGTATTTT.

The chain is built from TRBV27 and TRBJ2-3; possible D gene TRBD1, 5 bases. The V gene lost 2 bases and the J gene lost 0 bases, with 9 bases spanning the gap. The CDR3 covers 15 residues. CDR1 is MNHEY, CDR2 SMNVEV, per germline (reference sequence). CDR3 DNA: TGTGCCAGCAGTTTACGTCCAGGGAGCACAGATACGCAGTATTTT. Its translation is CASSLRPGSTDTQYF.

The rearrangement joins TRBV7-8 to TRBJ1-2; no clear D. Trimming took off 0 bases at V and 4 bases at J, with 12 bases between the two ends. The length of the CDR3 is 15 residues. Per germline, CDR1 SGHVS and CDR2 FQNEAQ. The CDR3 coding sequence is TGTGCCAGCAGCTTAGCCGGCAGATTCTCCTATGGCTACACCTTC. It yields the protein CASSLAGRFSYGYTF.

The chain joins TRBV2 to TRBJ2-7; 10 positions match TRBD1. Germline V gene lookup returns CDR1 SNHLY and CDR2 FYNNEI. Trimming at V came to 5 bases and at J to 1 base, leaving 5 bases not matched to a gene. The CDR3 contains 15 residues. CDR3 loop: CASSNPGQGSYEQYF. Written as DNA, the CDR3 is TGTGCCAGCAGTAACCCGGGACAGGGGTCCTACGAGCAGTACTTC. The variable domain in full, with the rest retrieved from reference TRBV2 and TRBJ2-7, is EPEVTQTPSHQVTQMGQEVILRCVPISNHLYFYWYRQILGQKVEFLVSFYNNEISEKSEIFDDQFSVERPDGSNFTLKIRSTKLEDSAMYFCASSNPGQGSYEQYFGPGTRLTVT.

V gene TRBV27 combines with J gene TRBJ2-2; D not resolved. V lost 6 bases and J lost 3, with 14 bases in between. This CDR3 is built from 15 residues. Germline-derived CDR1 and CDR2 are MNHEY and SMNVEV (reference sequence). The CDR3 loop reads CASSLGGVYTGELFF. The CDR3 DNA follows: TGTGCCAGCAGCCTAGGTGGAGTATACACCGGGGAGCTGTTTTTT.

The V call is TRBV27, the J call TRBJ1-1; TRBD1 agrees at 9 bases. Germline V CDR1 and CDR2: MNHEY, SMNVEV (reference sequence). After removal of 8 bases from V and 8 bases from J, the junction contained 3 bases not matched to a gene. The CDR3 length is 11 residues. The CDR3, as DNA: TGTGCCAGCGGGGACAGGGCCGAAGCTTTCTTT. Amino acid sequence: CASGDRAEAFF.

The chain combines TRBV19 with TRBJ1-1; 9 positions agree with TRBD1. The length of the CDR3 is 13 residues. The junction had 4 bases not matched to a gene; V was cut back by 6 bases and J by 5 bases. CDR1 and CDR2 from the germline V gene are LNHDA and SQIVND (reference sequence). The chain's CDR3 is CASRDRGVTEAFF. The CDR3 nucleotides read TGTGCCAGTAGGGACAGGGGAGTGACTGAAGCTTTCTTT.

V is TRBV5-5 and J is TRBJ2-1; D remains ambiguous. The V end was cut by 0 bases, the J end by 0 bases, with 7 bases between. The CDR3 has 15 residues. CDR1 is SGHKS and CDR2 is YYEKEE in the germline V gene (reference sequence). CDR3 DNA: TGTGCCAGCAGCTTGGACCTATACTCCTACAATGAGCAGTTCTTC. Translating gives CASSLDLYSYNEQFF.

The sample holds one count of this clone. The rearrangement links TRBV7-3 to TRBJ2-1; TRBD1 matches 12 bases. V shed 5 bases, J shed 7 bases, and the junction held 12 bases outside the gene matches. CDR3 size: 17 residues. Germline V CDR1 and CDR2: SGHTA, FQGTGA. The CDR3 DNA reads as TGTGCCAGCAGCCTTTCTCCGGGACAGGGGGCGCGGAATGAGCAGTTCTTC. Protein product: CASSLSPGQGARNEQFF. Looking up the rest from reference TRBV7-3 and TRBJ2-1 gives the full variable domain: GAGVSQTPSNKVTEKGKYVELRCDPISGHTALYWYRQSLGQGPEFLIYFQGTGAADDSGLPNDRFFAVRPEGSVSTLKIQRTERGDSAVYLCASSLSPGQGARNEQFFGPGTRLTVL.

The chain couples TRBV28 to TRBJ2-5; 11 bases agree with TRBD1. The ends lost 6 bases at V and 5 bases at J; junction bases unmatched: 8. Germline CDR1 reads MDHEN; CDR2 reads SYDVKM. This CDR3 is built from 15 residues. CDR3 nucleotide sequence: TGTGCCAGCAGAACTCGGACAGGGGGCAGTGAGACCCAGTACTTC. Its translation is CASRTRTGGSETQYF.

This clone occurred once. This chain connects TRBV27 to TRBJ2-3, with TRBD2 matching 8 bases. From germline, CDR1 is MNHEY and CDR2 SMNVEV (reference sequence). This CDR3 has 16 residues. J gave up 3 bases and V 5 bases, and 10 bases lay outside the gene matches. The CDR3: CASSTAIRLATDTQYF. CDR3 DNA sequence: TGTGCCAGCAGTACCGCAATTCGACTAGCGACAGATACGCAGTATTTT.

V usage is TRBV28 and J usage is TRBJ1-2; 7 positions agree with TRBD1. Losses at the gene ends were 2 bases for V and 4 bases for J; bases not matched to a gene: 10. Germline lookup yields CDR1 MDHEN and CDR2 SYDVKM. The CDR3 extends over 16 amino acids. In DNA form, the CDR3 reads TGTGCCAGCAGTTTAGATTCGGACAGGACTCTCTATGGCTACACCTTC. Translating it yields CASSLDSDRTLYGYTF.

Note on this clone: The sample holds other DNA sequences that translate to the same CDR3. Here the CDR3 DNA reads TGCGCCAGCAGTTTTACCGGGGAGCTGTTTTTT. Its translation is CASSFTGELFF. The chain carries TRBV5-1 and TRBJ2-2; D not certain. CDR1 and CDR2 from the germline V gene are SGHRS and YFSETQ. V was pared by 5 bases and J by 5 bases, with 4 bases between. The CDR3 has 11 amino acids.

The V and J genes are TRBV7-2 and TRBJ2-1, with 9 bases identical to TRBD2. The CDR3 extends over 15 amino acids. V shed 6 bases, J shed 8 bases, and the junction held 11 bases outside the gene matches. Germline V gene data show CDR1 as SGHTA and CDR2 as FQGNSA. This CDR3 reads CASRGAGGRGYEQFF. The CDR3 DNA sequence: TGTGCCAGCAGGGGAGCGGGAGGAAGGGGCTATGAGCAGTTCTTC.

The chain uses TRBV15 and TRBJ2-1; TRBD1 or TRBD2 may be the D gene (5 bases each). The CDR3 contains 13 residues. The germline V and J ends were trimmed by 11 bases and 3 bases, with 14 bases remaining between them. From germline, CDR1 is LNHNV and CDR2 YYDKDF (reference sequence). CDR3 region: CAAGTANYNEQFF. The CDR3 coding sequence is TGTGCCGCAGGGACGGCGAACTACAATGAGCAGTTCTTC.

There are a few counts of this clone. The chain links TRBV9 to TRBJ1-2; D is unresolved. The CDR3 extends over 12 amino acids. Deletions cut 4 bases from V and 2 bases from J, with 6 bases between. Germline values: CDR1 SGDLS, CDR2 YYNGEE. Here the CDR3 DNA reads TGTGCCAGCAGCCTTACGAACTATGGCTACACCTTC. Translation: CASSLTNYGYTF. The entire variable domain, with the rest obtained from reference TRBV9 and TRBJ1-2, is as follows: DSGVTQTPKHLITATGQRVTLRCSPRSGDLSVYWYQQSLDQGLQFLIQYYNGEERAKGNILERFSAQQFPDLHSELNLSSLELGDSALYFCASSLTNYGYTFGSGTRLTVV.

CDR3 protein: CASSLSRIYGGRTDTQYF. The CDR3 nucleotides read TGTGCCAGCAGTTTATCCCGGATTTATGGGGGACGGACAGATACGCAGTATTTT. The chain carries TRBV27 and TRBJ2-3, with D perhaps assigned TRBD1 or TRBD2 (5 bases each). This CDR3 has 18 residues. Germline loops: CDR1 MNHEY, CDR2 SMNVEV (reference sequence). Trimming took off 0 bases at V and 3 bases at J, with 19 bases between the two ends.

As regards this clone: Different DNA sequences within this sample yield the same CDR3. The CDR3 spells CASSLASTGELFF. The DNA of the CDR3 is TGTGCCAGCAGCTTGGCCAGCACCGGGGAGCTGTTTTTT. This rearrangement joins TRBV5-6 to TRBJ2-2; D is unresolved. The CDR3 has 13 amino acids. The V and J ends lost 0 bases and 4 bases respectively, with 4 bases between them. CDR1 and CDR2 from the germline V gene are SGHDT and YYEEEE.